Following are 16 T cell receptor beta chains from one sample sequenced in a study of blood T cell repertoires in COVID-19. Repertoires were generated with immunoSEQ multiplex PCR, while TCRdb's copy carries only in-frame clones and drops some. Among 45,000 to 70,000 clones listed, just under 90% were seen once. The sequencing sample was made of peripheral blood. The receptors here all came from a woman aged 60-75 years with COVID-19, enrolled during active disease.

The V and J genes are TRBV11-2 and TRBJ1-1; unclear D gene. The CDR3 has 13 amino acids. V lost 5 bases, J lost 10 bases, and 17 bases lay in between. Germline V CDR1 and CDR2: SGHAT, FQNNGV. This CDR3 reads CASSASFAGVAFF. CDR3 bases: TGTGCCAGCAGCGCTTCTTTCGCGGGCGTAGCTTTCTTT.

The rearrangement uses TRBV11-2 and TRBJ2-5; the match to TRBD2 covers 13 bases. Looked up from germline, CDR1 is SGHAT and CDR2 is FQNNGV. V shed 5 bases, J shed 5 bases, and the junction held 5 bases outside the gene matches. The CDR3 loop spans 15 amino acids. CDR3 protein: CASSAGLAGAETQYF. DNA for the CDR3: TGTGCCAGCAGCGCAGGACTAGCGGGAGCGGAGACCCAGTACTTC.

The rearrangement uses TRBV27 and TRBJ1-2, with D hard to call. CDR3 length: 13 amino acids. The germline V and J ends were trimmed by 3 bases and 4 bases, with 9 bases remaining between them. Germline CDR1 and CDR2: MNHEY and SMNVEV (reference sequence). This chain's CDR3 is CASSFSQVYGYTF. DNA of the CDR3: TGTGCCAGCAGTTTTAGTCAGGTCTATGGCTACACCTTC.

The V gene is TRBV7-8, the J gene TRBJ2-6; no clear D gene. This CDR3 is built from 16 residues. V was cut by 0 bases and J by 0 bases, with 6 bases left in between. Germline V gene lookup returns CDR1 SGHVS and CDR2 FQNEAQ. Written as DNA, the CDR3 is TGTGCCAGCAGCTTAGCCACAGTCTCTGGGGCCAACGTCCTGACTTTC. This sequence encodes CASSLATVSGANVLTF.

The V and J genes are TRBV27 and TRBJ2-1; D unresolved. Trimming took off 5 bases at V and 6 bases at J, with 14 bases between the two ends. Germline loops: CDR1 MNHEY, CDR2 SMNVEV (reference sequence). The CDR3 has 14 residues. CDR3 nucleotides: TGTGCCAGCAGTCCACTTCCTATTGTCAATGAGCAGTTCTTC. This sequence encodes CASSPLPIVNEQFF.

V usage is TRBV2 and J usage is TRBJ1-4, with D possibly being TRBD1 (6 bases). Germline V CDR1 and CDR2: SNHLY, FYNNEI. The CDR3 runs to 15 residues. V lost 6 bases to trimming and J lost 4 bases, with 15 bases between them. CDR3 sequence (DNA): TGTGCCAGCAGGGGAGGGACAAGTTTTAATGAAAAACTGTTTTTT. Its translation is CASRGGTSFNEKLFF.

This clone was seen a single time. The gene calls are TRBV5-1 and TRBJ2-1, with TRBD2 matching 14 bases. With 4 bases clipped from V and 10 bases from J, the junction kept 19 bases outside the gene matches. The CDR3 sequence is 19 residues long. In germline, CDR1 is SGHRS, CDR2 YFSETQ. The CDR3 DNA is TGCGCCAGCAGCGCCCGAGCCGGGACTAGCGGGAGTGGGGTATGGGAGCAGTTCTTC. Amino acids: CASSARAGTSGSGVWEQFF.

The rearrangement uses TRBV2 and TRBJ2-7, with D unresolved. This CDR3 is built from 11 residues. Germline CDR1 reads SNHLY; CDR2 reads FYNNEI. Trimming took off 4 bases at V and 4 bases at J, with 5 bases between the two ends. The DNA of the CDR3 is TGTGCCAGCAGTGCAGGATACGAGCAGTACTTC. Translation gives CASSAGYEQYF.

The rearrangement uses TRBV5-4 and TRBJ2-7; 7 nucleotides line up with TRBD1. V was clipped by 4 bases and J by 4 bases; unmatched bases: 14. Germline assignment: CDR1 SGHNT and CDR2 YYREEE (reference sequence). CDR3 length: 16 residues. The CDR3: CASSTGAGSLIYEQYF. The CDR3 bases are TGTGCCAGCAGCACAGGGGCAGGGAGTTTGATATACGAGCAGTACTTC.

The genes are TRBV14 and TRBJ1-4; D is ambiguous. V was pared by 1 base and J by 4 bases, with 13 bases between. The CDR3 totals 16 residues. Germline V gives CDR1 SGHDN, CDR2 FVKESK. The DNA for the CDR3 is TGTGCCAGCAGCCAAGCTCTGGGCAGCCTTAATGAAAAACTGTTTTTT. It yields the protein CASSQALGSLNEKLFF.

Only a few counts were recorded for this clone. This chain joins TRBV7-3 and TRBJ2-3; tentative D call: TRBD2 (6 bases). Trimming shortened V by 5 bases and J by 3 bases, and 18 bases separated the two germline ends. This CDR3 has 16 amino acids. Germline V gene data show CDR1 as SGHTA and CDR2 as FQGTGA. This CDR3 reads CASSPRIGGSTDTQYF. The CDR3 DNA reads TGTGCCAGCAGCCCGCGGATCGGGGGTAGTACAGATACGCAGTATTTT. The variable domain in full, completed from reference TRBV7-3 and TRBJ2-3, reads GAGVSQTPSNKVTEKGKYVELRCDPISGHTALYWYRQSLGQGPEFLIYFQGTGAADDSGLPNDRFFAVRPEGSVSTLKIQRTERGDSAVYLCASSPRIGGSTDTQYFGPGTRLTVL.

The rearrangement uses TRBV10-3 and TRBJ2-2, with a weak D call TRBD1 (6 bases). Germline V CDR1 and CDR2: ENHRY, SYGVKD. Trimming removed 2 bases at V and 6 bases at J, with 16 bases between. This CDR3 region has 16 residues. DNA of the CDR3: TGTGCCATCAGTGAGGCGCCGGGACACCTCCCCGGGGAGCTGTTTTTT. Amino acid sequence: CAISEAPGHLPGELFF.

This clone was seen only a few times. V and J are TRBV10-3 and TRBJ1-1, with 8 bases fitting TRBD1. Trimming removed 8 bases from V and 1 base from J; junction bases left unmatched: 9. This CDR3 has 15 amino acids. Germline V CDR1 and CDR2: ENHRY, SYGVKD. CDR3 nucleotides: TGTGCCATCGCGCAGGGGGCCAAAGGGAACACTGAAGCTTTCTTT. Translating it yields CAIAQGAKGNTEAFF.

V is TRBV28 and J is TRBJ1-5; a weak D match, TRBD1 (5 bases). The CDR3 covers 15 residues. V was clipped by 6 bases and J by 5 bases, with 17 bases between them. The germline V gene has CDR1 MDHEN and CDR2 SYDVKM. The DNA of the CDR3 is TGTGCCAGCAGCCTCGGGGGTGTTGGGGATCAGCCCCAGCATTTT. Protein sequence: CASSLGGVGDQPQHF. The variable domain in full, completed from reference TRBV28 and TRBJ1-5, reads DVKVTQSSRYLVKRTGEKVFLECVQDMDHENMFWYRQDPGLGLRLIYFSYDVKMKEKGDIPEGYSVSREKKERFSLILESASTNQTSMYLCASSLGGVGDQPQHFGDGTRLSIL.

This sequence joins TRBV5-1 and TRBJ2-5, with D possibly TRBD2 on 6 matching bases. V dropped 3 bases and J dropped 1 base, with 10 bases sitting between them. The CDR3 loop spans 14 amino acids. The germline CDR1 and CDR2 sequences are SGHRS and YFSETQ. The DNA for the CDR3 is TGCGCCAGCAGCTGGGCGGGGATCCAAGAGACCCAGTACTTC. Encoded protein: CASSWAGIQETQYF.

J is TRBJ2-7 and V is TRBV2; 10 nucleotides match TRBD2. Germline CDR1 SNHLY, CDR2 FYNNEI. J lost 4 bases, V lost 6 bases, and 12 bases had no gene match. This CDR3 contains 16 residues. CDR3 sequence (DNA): TGTGCCAGCAGAGGGCTAGCGGGAGATTTGTCGTACGAGCAGTACTTC. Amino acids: CASRGLAGDLSYEQYF.